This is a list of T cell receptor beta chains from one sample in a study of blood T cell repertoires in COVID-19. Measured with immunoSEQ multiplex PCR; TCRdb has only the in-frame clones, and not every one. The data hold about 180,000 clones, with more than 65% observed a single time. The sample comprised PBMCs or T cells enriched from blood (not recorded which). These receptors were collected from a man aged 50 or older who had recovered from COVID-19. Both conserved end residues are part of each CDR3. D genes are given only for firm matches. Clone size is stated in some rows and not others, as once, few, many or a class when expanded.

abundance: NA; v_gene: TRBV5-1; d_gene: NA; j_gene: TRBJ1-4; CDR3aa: CASSLEPLTGEEKLFF; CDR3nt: TGCGCCAGCAGCTTGGAACCGCTGACGGGGGAAGAAAAACTGTTTTTT
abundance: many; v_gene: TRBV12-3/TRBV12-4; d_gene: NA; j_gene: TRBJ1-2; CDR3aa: CASHRRGWSGYTF; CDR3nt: TGTGCCAGCCATCGTCGGGGATGGAGTGGCTACACCTTC
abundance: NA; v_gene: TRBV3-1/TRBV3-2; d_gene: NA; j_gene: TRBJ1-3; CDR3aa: CASSPADSSSGNTIYF; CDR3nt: TGTGCCAGCAGCCCGGCTGACAGTAGCTCTGGAAACACCATATATTTT
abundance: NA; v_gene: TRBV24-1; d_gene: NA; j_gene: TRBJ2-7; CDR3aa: CATSEGARYEQYF; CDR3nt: TGTGCCACCAGTGAGGGGGCGCGGTACGAGCAGTACTTC
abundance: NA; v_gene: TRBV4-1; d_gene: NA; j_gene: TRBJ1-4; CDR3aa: CASSQEGVPRDEKLFF; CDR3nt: TGCGCCAGCAGCCAAGAGGGAGTGCCCCGGGATGAAAAACTGTTTTTT
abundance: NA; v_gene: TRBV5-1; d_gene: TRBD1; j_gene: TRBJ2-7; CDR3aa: CASSLDRGFGEQYF; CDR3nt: TGCGCCAGCAGCTTAGACAGGGGTTTTGGGGAGCAGTACTTC
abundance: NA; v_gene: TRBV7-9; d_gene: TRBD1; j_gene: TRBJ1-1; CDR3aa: CASSTQGARTEAFF; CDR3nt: TGTGCCAGCAGCACGCAGGGGGCGCGGACTGAAGCTTTCTTT
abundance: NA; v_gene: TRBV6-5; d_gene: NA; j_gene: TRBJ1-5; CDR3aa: CASRAVGGVQPQHF; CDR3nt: TGTGCCAGCAGGGCAGTGGGGGGTGTTCAGCCCCAGCATTTT
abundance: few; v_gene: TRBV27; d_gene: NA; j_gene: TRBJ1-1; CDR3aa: CASRPQLGVPEAFF; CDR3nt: TGTGCCAGCAGACCACAACTCGGGGTCCCTGAAGCTTTCTTT
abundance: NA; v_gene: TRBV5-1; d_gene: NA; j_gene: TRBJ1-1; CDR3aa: CASSLWAGDTEAFF; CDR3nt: TGCGCCAGCAGCTTGTGGGCCGGCGACACTGAAGCTTTCTTT
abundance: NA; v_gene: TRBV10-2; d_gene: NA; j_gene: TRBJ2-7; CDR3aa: CASSEWGREQYF; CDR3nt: TGCGCCAGCAGTGAATGGGGCCGCGAGCAGTACTTC
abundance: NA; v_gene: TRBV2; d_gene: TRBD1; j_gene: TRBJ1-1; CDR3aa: CASRPRQGGTEAFF; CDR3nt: TGTGCCAGCAGGCCTAGACAGGGCGGGACTGAAGCTTTCTTT
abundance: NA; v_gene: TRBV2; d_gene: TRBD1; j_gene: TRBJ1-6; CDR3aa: CASSGGGQGGNSPLHF; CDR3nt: TGTGCCAGCAGTGGGGGAGGACAGGGGGGCAATTCACCCCTCCACTTT
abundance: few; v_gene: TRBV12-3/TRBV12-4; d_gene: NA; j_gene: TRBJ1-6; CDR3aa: CASSLGGKGALHF; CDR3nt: TGTGCCAGCAGTTTGGGAGGGAAGGGGGCCCTCCACTTT
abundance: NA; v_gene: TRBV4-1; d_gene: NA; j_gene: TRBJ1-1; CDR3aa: CASYGIRAFF; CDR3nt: TGCGCCAGCTACGGGATTAGGGCTTTCTTT
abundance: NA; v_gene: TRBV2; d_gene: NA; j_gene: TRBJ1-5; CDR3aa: CASSKDTGSKNQPQHF; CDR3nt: TGTGCCAGCAGCAAGGATACGGGGTCGAAGAATCAGCCCCAGCATTTT
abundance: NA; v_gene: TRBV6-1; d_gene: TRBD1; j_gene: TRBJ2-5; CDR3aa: CASSEVRQGETQYF; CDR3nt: TGTGCCAGCAGTGAAGTGAGACAGGGAGAGACCCAGTACTTC
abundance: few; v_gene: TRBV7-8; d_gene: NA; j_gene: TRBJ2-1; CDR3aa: CASSPAGGEQFF; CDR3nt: TGTGCCAGCAGCCCGGCGGGTGGTGAGCAGTTCTTC
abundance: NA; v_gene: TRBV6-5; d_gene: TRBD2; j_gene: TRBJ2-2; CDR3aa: CASTRLAGEGGELFF; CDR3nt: TGTGCCAGCACTAGACTAGCGGGGGAGGGCGGGGAGCTGTTTTTT
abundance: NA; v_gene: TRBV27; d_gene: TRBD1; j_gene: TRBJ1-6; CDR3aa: CASSRGGQGNSPLHF; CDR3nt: TGTGCCAGCAGTAGAGGGGGACAGGGGAATTCACCCCTCCACTTT
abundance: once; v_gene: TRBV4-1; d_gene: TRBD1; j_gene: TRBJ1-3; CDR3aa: CASSQEGQGAGGNTIYF; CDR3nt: TGCGCCAGCAGCCAAGAGGGACAGGGGGCTGGAGGAAACACCATATATTTT
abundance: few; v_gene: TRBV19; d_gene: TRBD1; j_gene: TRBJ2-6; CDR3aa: CASGTGYSGANVLTF; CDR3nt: TGTGCCTCCGGGACAGGATACTCTGGGGCCAACGTCCTGACTTTC
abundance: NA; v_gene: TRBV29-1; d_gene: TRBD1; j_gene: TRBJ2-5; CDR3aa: CSVEPTTGHRETQYF; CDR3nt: TGCAGCGTTGAACCGACGACAGGGCACCGGGAGACCCAGTACTTC
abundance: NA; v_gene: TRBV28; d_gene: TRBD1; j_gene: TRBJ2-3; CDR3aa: CASSPRFGTVGTDTQYF; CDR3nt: TGTGCCAGCAGTCCTCGCTTTGGGACAGTGGGGACAGATACGCAGTATTTT
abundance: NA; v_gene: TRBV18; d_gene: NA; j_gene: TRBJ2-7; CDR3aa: CASSRTDTYEQYF; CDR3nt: TGTGCCAGCTCACGGACGGACACCTACGAGCAGTACTTC
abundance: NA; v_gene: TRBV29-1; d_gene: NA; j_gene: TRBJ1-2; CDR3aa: CTCLLGDYGYTF; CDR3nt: TGCACCTGCCTCCTAGGAGACTATGGCTACACCTTC
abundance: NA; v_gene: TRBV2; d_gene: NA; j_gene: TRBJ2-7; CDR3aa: CASSLGGGRMLEQYF; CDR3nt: TGTGCCAGCAGTTTGGGAGGCGGACGGATGTTGGAGCAGTACTTC
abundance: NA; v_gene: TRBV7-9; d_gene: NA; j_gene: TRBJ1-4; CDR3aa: CASSLGAGGSEKLFF; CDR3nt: TGTGCCAGCAGCTTAGGCGCCGGGGGGAGTGAAAAACTGTTTTTT
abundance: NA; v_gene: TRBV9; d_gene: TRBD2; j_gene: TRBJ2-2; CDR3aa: CASSRTSGGAGTGELFF; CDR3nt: TGTGCCAGCAGCCGAACTAGCGGGGGGGCCGGAACCGGGGAGCTGTTTTTT
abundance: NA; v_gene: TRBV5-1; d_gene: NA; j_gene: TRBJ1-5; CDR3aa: CASSFFTGQNQPQHF; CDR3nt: TGCGCCAGCAGCTTTTTCACAGGTCAAAATCAGCCCCAGCATTTT
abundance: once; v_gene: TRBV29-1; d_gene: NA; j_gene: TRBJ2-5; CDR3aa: CRNPWRPIQETQYF; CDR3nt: TGCAGAAACCCCTGGCGGCCGATCCAAGAGACCCAGTACTTC
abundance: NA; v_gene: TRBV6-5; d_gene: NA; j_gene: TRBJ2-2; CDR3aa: CAVRRDSAYTGELFF; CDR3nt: TGTGCCGTCAGGAGGGACAGCGCCTACACCGGGGAGCTGTTTTTT
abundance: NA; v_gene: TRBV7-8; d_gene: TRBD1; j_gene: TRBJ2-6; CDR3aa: CASSLLKGGQGWFRTGANVLTF; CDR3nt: TGTGCCAGCAGCTTACTGAAGGGGGGACAGGGATGGTTCCGTACTGGGGCCAACGTCCTGACTTTC
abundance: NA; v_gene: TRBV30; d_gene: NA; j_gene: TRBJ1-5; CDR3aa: CAWAGSADQPQHF; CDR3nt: TGTGCCTGGGCAGGGTCGGCCGATCAGCCCCAGCATTTT
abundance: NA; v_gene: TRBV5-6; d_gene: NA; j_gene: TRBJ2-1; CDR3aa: CASSLGQGINEQFF; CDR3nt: TGTGCCAGCAGCTTGGGGCAGGGCATAAATGAGCAGTTCTTC
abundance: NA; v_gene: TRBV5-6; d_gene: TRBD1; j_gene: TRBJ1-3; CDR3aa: CASSLGTGSSGNTIYF; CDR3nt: TGTGCCAGCAGCTTGGGGACAGGCTCCTCTGGAAACACCATATATTTT
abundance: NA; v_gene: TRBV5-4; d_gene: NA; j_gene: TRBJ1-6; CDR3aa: CASSPQGQGASPLHF; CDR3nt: TGTGCCAGCAGCCCCCAGGGGCAGGGTGCTTCACCCCTCCACTTT
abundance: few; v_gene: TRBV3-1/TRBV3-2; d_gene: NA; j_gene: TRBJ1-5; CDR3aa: CASSPTRGGQPQHF; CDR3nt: TGTGCCAGCAGCCCGACCCGAGGTGGGCAGCCCCAGCATTTT
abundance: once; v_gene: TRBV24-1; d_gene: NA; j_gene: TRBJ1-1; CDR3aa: CATTAGGNTEAFF; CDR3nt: TGTGCCACCACCGCTGGAGGGAACACTGAAGCTTTCTTT
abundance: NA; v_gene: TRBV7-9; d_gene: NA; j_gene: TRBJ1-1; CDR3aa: CASSLAGGVTEAFF; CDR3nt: TGTGCCAGCAGCTTAGCGGGGGGTGTTACTGAAGCTTTCTTT
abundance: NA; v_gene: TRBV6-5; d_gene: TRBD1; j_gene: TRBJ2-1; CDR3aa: CASSGTGVEQFF; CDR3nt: TGTGCCAGCAGCGGGACAGGGGTTGAGCAGTTCTTC
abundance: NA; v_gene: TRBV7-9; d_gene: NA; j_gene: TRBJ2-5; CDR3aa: CASNRGLQETQYF; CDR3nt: TGTGCCAGCAACCGTGGGCTGCAAGAGACCCAGTACTTC
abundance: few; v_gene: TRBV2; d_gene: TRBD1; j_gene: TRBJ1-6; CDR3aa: CASGQGVSTSPLHF; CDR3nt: TGTGCCAGCGGACAGGGAGTGTCGACTTCACCCCTCCACTTT
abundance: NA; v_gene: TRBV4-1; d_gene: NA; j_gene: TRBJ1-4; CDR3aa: CASSPPQQEEKLFF; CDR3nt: TGCGCCAGCAGCCCGCCCCAGCAGGAAGAAAAACTGTTTTTT
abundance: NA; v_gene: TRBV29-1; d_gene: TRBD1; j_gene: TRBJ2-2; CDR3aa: CSAAPGTGNTGELFF; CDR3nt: TGCAGCGCTGCACCGGGGACAGGGAACACCGGGGAGCTGTTTTTT
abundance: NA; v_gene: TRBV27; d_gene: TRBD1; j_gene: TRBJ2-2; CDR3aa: CASGPATTGVAGELFF; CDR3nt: TGTGCCAGCGGCCCAGCAACGACAGGGGTGGCCGGGGAGCTGTTTTTT
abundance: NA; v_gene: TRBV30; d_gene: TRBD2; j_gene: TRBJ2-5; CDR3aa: CAWSEGRASGGETQYF; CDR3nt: TGTGCCTGGAGTGAAGGTCGCGCTAGCGGGGGGGAGACCCAGTACTTC
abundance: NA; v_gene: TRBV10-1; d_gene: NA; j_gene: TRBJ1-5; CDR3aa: CASSGQPNQPQHF; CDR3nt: TGCGCCAGCAGTGGACAGCCCAATCAGCCCCAGCATTTT
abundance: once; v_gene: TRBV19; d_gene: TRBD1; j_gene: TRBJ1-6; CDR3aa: CASSIGQGGNSPLHF; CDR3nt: TGTGCCAGTAGTATTGGACAGGGAGGTAATTCACCCCTCCACTTT
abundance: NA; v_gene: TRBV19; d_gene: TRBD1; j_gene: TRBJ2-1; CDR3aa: CASRNPGQGGNEQFF; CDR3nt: TGTGCCAGTAGAAATCCGGGACAGGGTGGCAATGAGCAGTTCTTC
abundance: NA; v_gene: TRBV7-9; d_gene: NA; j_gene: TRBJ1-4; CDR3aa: CASSLRQTTNEKLFF; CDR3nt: TGTGCCAGCAGCCTCAGACAGACAACTAATGAAAAACTGTTTTTT
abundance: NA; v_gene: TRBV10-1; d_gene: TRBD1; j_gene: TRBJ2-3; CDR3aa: CASSETRTGGDTQYF; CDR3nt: TGCGCCAGCAGTGAGACCAGGACAGGGGGCGATACGCAGTATTTT
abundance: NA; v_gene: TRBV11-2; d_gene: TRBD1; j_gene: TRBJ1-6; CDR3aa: CASGTAYNSPLHF; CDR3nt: TGTGCCAGCGGGACAGCTTATAATTCACCCCTCCACTTT
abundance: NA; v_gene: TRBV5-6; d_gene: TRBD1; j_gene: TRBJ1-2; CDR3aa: CASSRDRDRRYTF; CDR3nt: TGTGCCAGCAGCCGCGACAGGGATCGGCGCTACACCTTC
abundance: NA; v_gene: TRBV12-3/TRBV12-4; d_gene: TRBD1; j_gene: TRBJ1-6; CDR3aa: CASRRTGNSPLHF; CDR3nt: TGTGCCAGCAGACGGACAGGGAATTCACCCCTCCACTTT
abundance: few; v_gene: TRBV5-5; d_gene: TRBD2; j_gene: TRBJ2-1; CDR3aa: CASSLSAGGPGNEQFF; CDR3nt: TGTGCCAGCAGCTTGTCGGCGGGGGGGCCGGGGAATGAGCAGTTCTTC
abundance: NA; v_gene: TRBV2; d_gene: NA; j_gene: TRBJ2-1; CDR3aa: CASSEGGGSYNEQFF; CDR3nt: TGTGCCAGCAGTGAAGGTGGGGGGTCCTACAATGAGCAGTTCTTC
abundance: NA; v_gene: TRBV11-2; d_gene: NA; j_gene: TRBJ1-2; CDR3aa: CASSYRGGYTF; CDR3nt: TGTGCCAGCAGCTACCGAGGGGGCTACACCTTC
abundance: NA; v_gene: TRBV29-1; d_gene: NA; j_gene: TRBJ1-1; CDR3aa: CSGDGGYEAFF; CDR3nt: TGCAGCGGCGACGGAGGTTATGAAGCTTTCTTT